Sequencing of this T cell receptor (beta chain) was carried out in a study of blood T cell repertoires in COVID-19. The overall study: There were acute and convalescent COVID-19 samples, and they came from the United States, Italy and Spain.

Repertoires were generated with immunoSEQ multiplex PCR, while TCRdb's copy carries only in-frame clones and drops some. The table records 250,000 to 300,000 clones, about 73% of them present only once. This CDR3 has 12 residues. In germline, CDR1 is SQVTM, CDR2 ANQGSEA. The ends were cut back, 4 bases at V and 0 bases at J, with 6 bases in the middle. This chain joins TRBV29-1 and TRBJ1-2, with D unclear. The sample taken for sequencing was peripheral blood. This sequence originates from a woman over 75 with acute or convalescent COVID-19. In DNA form, the CDR3 reads TGCAGCGTTGTACAGCCTAACTATGGCTACACCTTC. Its translation is CSVVQPNYGYTF.